The text below deals with one T cell receptor beta chain. These data come from a study of T cell changes during pregnancy in multiple sclerosis. Profiled with immunoSEQ multiplex PCR; TCRdb holds only in-frame clones, not every one. The data contain 60,000 or so clones, about 91% of them singletons. This TCR was recovered from a female donor with multiple sclerosis, enrolled in a pregnancy study. Sequencing used peripheral blood, obtained before pregnancy.

In nucleotides, the CDR3 is TGTGCCAGCAGCTTAGGTCGTTCAGGGCTCCTCTCCTACGAGCAGTACTTC. Translating gives CASSLGRSGLLSYEQYF. The rearrangement uses TRBV7-9 and TRBJ2-7, with D possibly matching TRBD1 (5 bases). Germline V gives CDR1 SEHNR, CDR2 FQNEAQ (reference sequence). This CDR3 is 17 amino acids long. V was clipped by 1 base and J by 0 bases, with 16 bases between them.